The 19 T cell receptor beta chains given below trace back to one sample, sequenced in a study of graft-versus-host responses after intestinal transplantation. Assay used: immunoSEQ multiplex PCR; TCRdb lists only in-frame clones, some missing. The table shows tens of thousands of clones, with less than 95% occurring only once. Their recognized antigens are unknown. The sample consisted of unstimulated CD4+ T cells sorted from spleen or lymph node cells, taken before transplant. These TCRs come from a human donor who was the organ donor for an intestinal transplant.

This chain links TRBV5-1 with TRBJ1-1; 9 bases are a match to TRBD1. Germline CDR1 SGHRS, CDR2 YFSETQ. This CDR3 has 14 residues. V shed 7 bases, J shed 1 base, and the junction held 5 bases outside the gene matches. The CDR3 nucleotides are TGCGCCAGCTGCACAGGGGGCGCGAACACTGAAGCTTTCTTT. It yields the protein CASCTGGANTEAFF.

The V call is TRBV5-1, the J call TRBJ1-1, with D possibly being TRBD1 (5 bases). Germline V gives CDR1 SGHRS, CDR2 YFSETQ. V was cut by 5 bases and J by 0 bases, with 14 bases left in between. The CDR3 totals 15 residues. CDR3 residues: CASSWGGTVNTEAFF. CDR3 bases: TGCGCCAGCAGTTGGGGAGGGACCGTGAACACTGAAGCTTTCTTT.

The rearrangement links TRBV4-2 to TRBJ2-2, with TRBD2 as a possible D gene (5 bases). There are 16 residues in the CDR3. The ends were cut back, 1 base at V and 7 bases at J, with 16 bases in the middle. In germline, CDR1 is LGHNA, CDR2 YNFKEQ. CDR3 nucleotides: TGTGCCAGCAGCCAAGTTGTTGGGTCGGGGATCGGGGAGCTGTTTTTT. Amino acid sequence: CASSQVVGSGIGELFF.

This chain joins TRBV9 and TRBJ1-4; TRBD1 aligns across 7 bases. The junction had 13 bases not matched to a gene; V was cut back by 4 bases and J by 7 bases. Germline CDR1 is SGDLS and CDR2 is YYNGEE. CDR3 length: 16 amino acids. The CDR3 DNA reads as TGTGCCAGCAGCCCCGACAGGGACCGGGATTCTGAAAAACTGTTTTTT. The encoded protein is CASSPDRDRDSEKLFF.

The chain employs TRBV19 and TRBJ2-7; 7 positions agree with TRBD1. Trimming removed 5 bases from V and 1 base from J; junction bases left unmatched: 14. This CDR3 is 17 amino acids long. The germline V gene encodes CDR1 LNHDA and CDR2 SQIVND (reference sequence). CDR3 amino acids: CASSVTGTAHGSYEQYF. DNA of the CDR3: TGTGCCAGTAGTGTTACCGGGACAGCGCACGGGTCCTACGAGCAGTACTTC.

This chain links TRBV7-3 with TRBJ2-1; 14 bases map to TRBD2. Germline V gene lookup returns CDR1 SGHTA and CDR2 FQGTGA. This CDR3 has 15 amino acids. V shed 2 bases, J shed 12 bases, and the junction held 6 bases outside the gene matches. CDR3 loop: CASSLGTSGGVVQFF. CDR3 sequence (DNA): TGTGCCAGCAGCTTAGGGACTAGCGGGGGAGTCGTGCAGTTCTTC.

The V and J genes are TRBV29-1 and TRBJ2-7, with TRBD1 matching over 10 bases. Unmatched junction bases numbered 5, after V lost 8 bases and J lost 4 bases. The CDR3 length is 12 residues. Germline CDR1 reads SQVTM; CDR2 reads ANQGSEA. Here the CDR3 DNA reads TGCAGCTCCCAGGGACAGGGGTACGAGCAGTACTTC. This encodes CSSQGQGYEQYF.

The chain is built from TRBV18 and TRBJ1-1; no clear D gene. The CDR3 covers 13 residues. Per germline, CDR1 KGHSH and CDR2 LQKENI. V lost 1 base, J lost 5 bases, and 8 bases lay in between. The chain's CDR3 is CASSPQGGTEAFF. DNA of the CDR3: TGTGCCAGCTCACCACAGGGAGGAACTGAAGCTTTCTTT.

This clone has just one count. The V call is TRBV7-9, the J call TRBJ2-2; 8 bases line up with TRBD1. After removal of 5 bases from V and 6 bases from J, the junction contained 8 bases not matched to a gene. There are 15 residues in the CDR3. Germline CDR1 is SEHNR and CDR2 is FQNEAQ (reference sequence). The CDR3 DNA reads as TGTGCCAGCAGCCAACAGGGGGGTGGAGCCGGGGAGCTGTTTTTT. It translates to CASSQQGGGAGELFF.

The chain recombines TRBV12-5 with TRBJ2-2, with TRBD2 as a possible D gene (6 bases). The CDR3 runs 14 residues. Trimming pared 8 bases from V and 5 bases from J, leaving 15 bases between. Germline CDR1 LGHNT, CDR2 FRNRAP. CDR3 residues: CASSKRTTTGELFF. The CDR3 coding sequence is TGTGCTAGTTCCAAGCGGACTACGACCGGGGAGCTGTTTTTT.

The V gene is TRBV30, the J gene TRBJ2-2, with D tentatively TRBD1 (6 bases). CDR3 length: 15 amino acids. The V end was cut by 0 bases, the J end by 4 bases, with 12 bases between. Germline V gene lookup returns CDR1 GTSNPN and CDR2 SVGIG (reference sequence). The DNA of the CDR3 is TGTGCCTGGAGTGTACGAGGCAGGGGCACCGGGGAGCTGTTTTTT. It is translated as CAWSVRGRGTGELFF.

This clone has more than one count but fewer than ten. The CDR3 DNA reads TGTGCCAGCAGCATAAGGACTAGCGGGGTGTACAATGAGCAGTTCTTC. This gives the protein CASSIRTSGVYNEQFF. The gene calls are TRBV9 and TRBJ2-1, with TRBD2 identical over 12 bases. Looked up from germline, CDR1 is SGDLS and CDR2 is YYNGEE. This CDR3 is built from 16 residues. The trim removed 4 bases at V and 4 bases at J, leaving 6 bases unmatched. The whole variable domain, remainder taken from reference TRBV9 and TRBJ2-1, is DSGVTQTPKHLITATGQRVTLRCSPRSGDLSVYWYQQSLDQGLQFLIQYYNGEERAKGNILERFSAQQFPDLHSELNLSSLELGDSALYFCASSIRTSGVYNEQFFGPGTRLTVL.

V usage is TRBV19 and J usage is TRBJ2-1, with D possibly being TRBD2 (5 bases). Germline values: CDR1 LNHDA, CDR2 SQIVND (reference sequence). V dropped 3 bases and J dropped 6 bases, with 12 bases sitting between them. The CDR3 is 14 amino acids. CDR3 sequence: CASSISTNLNEQFF. CDR3 in DNA: TGTGCCAGTAGTATTTCGACTAACCTCAATGAGCAGTTCTTC.

V and J are TRBV11-2 and TRBJ2-3; D is possibly TRBD2 (5 bases). V dropped 5 bases and J dropped 5 bases, with 11 bases sitting between them. Germline values: CDR1 SGHAT, CDR2 FQNNGV. The CDR3 totals 13 residues. The CDR3: CASSPVRGDTQYF. The CDR3 nucleotides read TGTGCCAGCAGCCCCGTACGGGGAGATACGCAGTATTTT.

The chain has TRBV7-2 and TRBJ1-1; D unresolved. Germline CDR1 is SGHTA and CDR2 is FQGNSA. The CDR3 has 13 residues. V lost 5 bases and J 4 bases, leaving 11 bases between the germline ends. CDR3 sequence (DNA): TGTGCCAGCAGCGCGAGGACGGTCACTGAAGCTTTCTTT. Translated: CASSARTVTEAFF.

The chain employs TRBV5-1 and TRBJ2-1, with a tentative D call TRBD1 (6 bases). Per the germline V gene, CDR1 is SGHRS and CDR2 is YFSETQ. The CDR3 runs to 15 residues. Trimming removed 0 bases at V and 2 bases at J, with 9 bases between. For the CDR3, the DNA is TGCGCCAGCAGCTTGGGGGCAGGGGCCTACAATGAGCAGTTCTTC. Its protein is CASSLGAGAYNEQFF.

The rearrangement uses TRBV5-8 and TRBJ1-1; 9 bases line up with TRBD1. Germline values: CDR1 SGHTS, CDR2 YDEGEE. This CDR3 is 18 amino acids long. The ends lost 3 bases at V and 6 bases at J; junction bases unmatched: 18. The CDR3 loop is CASSSRLIRYRGRPEAFF. The CDR3 nucleotides are TGTGCCAGCAGCTCCCGACTCATTAGGTACAGGGGGCGACCTGAAGCTTTCTTT.

This chain links TRBV25-1 with TRBJ1-2; D call uncertain. V lost 8 bases, J lost 4 bases, and 14 bases lay in between. The CDR3 runs to 13 residues. Germline lookup yields CDR1 MGHDK and CDR2 SYGVNS. The CDR3 loop is CASREDDAYGYTF. Written as DNA, the CDR3 is TGTGCCAGCCGGGAGGACGACGCCTATGGCTACACCTTC.

This chain links TRBV7-2 with TRBJ1-5, with 8 bases fitting TRBD1. The germline gives CDR1 SGHTA, CDR2 FQGNSA. The CDR3 covers 18 residues. The junction had 14 bases not matched to a gene; V was cut back by 6 bases and J by 1 base. CDR3 loop: CASRSRQGSVYSNQPQHF. In DNA form, the CDR3 reads TGTGCCAGCAGATCTAGACAGGGGTCGGTGTACAGCAATCAGCCCCAGCATTTT.